A selection of T cell receptor beta chains follows, all from one sample in a study of blood T cell repertoires in COVID-19. TCRdb keeps only in-frame clones here, not all; method: immunoSEQ multiplex PCR. The table includes 300,000 to 400,000 clones, over 85% detected once. The sequenced sample consisted of PBMCs or T cells enriched from blood (not recorded which). The receptors shown here come from a man in his sixties who had recovered from COVID-19. CDR3s include the opening cysteine and the closing phenylalanine or tryptophan. The order of the fields is clone size, D gene, V gene, J gene, CDR3 protein, CDR3 DNA. D genes are given only for firm matches. Clone sizes are given selectively: once, few, many, or a class where the clone is expanded.

NA,TRBD1,TRBV28,TRBJ2-3,CASSFSGTGETDTQYF,TGTGCCAGCAGTTTCTCCGGGACAGGGGAGACAGATACGCAGTATTTT
NA,NA,TRBV14,TRBJ2-1,CASSQGDEQFF,TGTGCCAGCAGCCAGGGCGATGAGCAGTTCTTC
once,NA,TRBV12-3/TRBV12-4,TRBJ2-1,CASSLGQGNEQFF,TGTGCCAGCAGTTTAGGGCAGGGGAATGAGCAGTTCTTC
NA,NA,TRBV14,TRBJ2-7,CASSQDDRHHGEQYF,TGTGCCAGCAGCCAAGATGACAGACACCACGGCGAGCAGTACTTC
NA,NA,TRBV6-2/TRBV6-3,TRBJ1-1,CASSYPRDMNTEAFF,TGTGCCAGCAGTTACCCCCGGGACATGAACACTGAAGCTTTCTTT
NA,TRBD1,TRBV5-1,TRBJ1-1,CASSTGQGLYTEAFF,TGCGCCAGCAGCACGGGACAGGGTCTTTACACTGAAGCTTTCTTT
NA,TRBD1,TRBV4-1,TRBJ1-2,CASSQEIGTANYGYTF,TGCGCCAGCAGCCAAGAAATCGGGACAGCTAACTATGGCTACACCTTC
NA,NA,TRBV7-9,TRBJ2-1,CASSYRGNEQFF,TGTGCCAGCAGTTATAGGGGTAATGAGCAGTTCTTC
NA,NA,TRBV12-3/TRBV12-4,TRBJ2-1,CASSLLTNNEQFF,TGTGCCAGCAGTTTACTGACTAACAATGAGCAGTTCTTC
few,NA,TRBV6-2/TRBV6-3,TRBJ2-1,CASSYLTVRGRSLSYEQFF,TGTGCCAGCAGTTACCTTACGGTCCGGGGAAGGTCTCTATCATATGAGCAGTTCTTC
once,NA,TRBV19,TRBJ1-6,CASSLSSYNSPLHF,TGTGCCAGTAGTTTGAGCTCCTATAATTCACCCCTCCACTTT
NA,NA,TRBV6-5,TRBJ1-1,CASSTQRGSATEAFF,TGTGCCAGCAGTACCCAGAGAGGGAGCGCCACTGAAGCTTTCTTT
NA,TRBD2,TRBV6-5,TRBJ2-1,CATYTSGPYNEQFF,TGTGCCACTTATACTAGCGGGCCTTACAATGAGCAGTTCTTC
NA,NA,TRBV29-1,TRBJ2-7,CSVGQSYEQYF,TGCAGCGTTGGTCAATCCTACGAGCAGTACTTC
few,NA,TRBV19,TRBJ1-4,CASSITGNLEKLFF,TGTGCCAGTAGTATCACGGGGAATCTAGAAAAACTGTTTTTT
NA,NA,TRBV5-1,TRBJ1-3,CASSRDRTESGNTIYF,TGCGCCAGCAGCCGAGACCGCACAGAATCTGGAAACACCATATATTTT
NA,TRBD1,TRBV9,TRBJ1-3,CASSAGQGSGVIYF,TGTGCCAGCAGCGCAGGACAGGGGTCTGGGGTCATATATTTT
NA,TRBD1,TRBV20-1,TRBJ1-3,CSASQGGSGNTIYF,TGCAGTGCTAGTCAGGGGGGCTCTGGAAACACCATATATTTT
NA,NA,TRBV9,TRBJ1-2,CASSVDGGIGYGYTF,TGTGCCAGCAGCGTAGATGGGGGGATCGGCTATGGCTACACCTTC
NA,TRBD2,TRBV7-9,TRBJ2-1,CASSTSGENEQFF,TGTGCCAGCAGTACTAGCGGGGAGAATGAGCAGTTCTTC
NA,TRBD1,TRBV11-3,TRBJ1-5,CASSYRGDQPQHF,TGTGCCAGCAGCTACAGGGGCGATCAGCCCCAGCATTTT
NA,NA,TRBV9,TRBJ1-2,CASSVGGMSNYGYTF,TGTGCCAGCAGCGTGGGAGGGATGTCTAACTATGGCTACACCTTC
NA,NA,TRBV19,TRBJ2-1,CASSTGFPNEQFF,TGTGCCAGTAGTACAGGGTTTCCAAATGAGCAGTTCTTC
once,NA,TRBV18,TRBJ1-2,CASSPYGGEPGYGYTF,TGTGCCAGCTCACCGTACGGTGGTGAACCGGGCTATGGCTACACCTTC
NA,TRBD2,TRBV6-5,TRBJ2-5,CASSYSLAEAQETQYF,TGTGCCAGCAGTTACTCCCTAGCGGAGGCCCAAGAGACCCAGTACTTC